One sample yielded the 22 T cell receptor beta chains listed below, sequenced in a study of blood T cell repertoires in COVID-19. TCRdb's copy holds only in-frame clones and misses some; the assay was immunoSEQ multiplex PCR. The sample includes 150,000 to 200,000 clones, approximately 83% of them seen just once. Sequencing was done on a sample of peripheral blood. The receptors derive from a man aged 55 to 70 with acute or convalescent COVID-19.

This chain connects TRBV15 to TRBJ2-7, with D perhaps TRBD1 (6 bases). The CDR3 has 12 amino acids. V was shortened by 5 bases and J by 6 bases, with 11 bases between the two germline ends. Germline V CDR1 and CDR2: LNHNV, YYDKDF (reference sequence). The chain's CDR3 is CATSVDRGEQYF. The CDR3, as DNA: TGTGCCACCAGCGTGGACAGAGGCGAGCAGTACTTC. Drawing the rest from reference TRBV15 and TRBJ2-7, the complete variable domain is DAMVIQNPRYQVTQFGKPVTLSCSQTLNHNVMYWYQQKSSQAPKLLFHYYDKDFNNEADTPDNFQSRRPNTSFCFLDIRSPGLGDTAMYLCATSVDRGEQYFGPGTRLTVT.

V is TRBV6-2 or TRBV6-3 and J is TRBJ2-1; perhaps TRBD1 as D (6 bases). The germline CDR1 and CDR2 sequences are MNHEY and SVGEGT. This CDR3 is 14 amino acids long. Trimming stripped 6 bases from V and 4 bases from J, with 13 bases between. In DNA, the CDR3 is TGTGCCAGCAGCCCTGGGGGCGCATACAATGAGCAGTTCTTC. Translated, it gives CASSPGGAYNEQFF.

This chain joins TRBV11-2 and TRBJ2-5, with D possibly being TRBD2 (6 bases). With 0 bases removed from V and 2 bases from J, the gap between germline ends came to 13 bases. CDR1 is SGHAT, CDR2 FQNNGV, per germline. This CDR3 is 16 amino acids long. Here the CDR3 DNA reads TGTGCCAGCAGCTTAGATCGGGTCGGGACTCAAGAGACCCAGTACTTC. Protein product: CASSLDRVGTQETQYF.

CDR3 in DNA: TGTGCCAGCAGTGACAGGGGGCTCGGAGGCTACACCTTC. As protein: CASSDRGLGGYTF. The chain couples TRBV6-1 to TRBJ1-2, with TRBD1 matching over 8 bases. The CDR3 has 13 amino acids. The ends lost 3 bases at V and 8 bases at J; junction bases unmatched: 5. CDR1 MNHNS and CDR2 SASEGT come from the germline V gene.

The V call is TRBV25-1, the J call TRBJ1-1; TRBD1 aligns across 9 bases. J was trimmed by 8 bases and V by 5 bases; bases with no gene match: 12. The germline V gene encodes CDR1 MGHDK and CDR2 SYGVNS. The CDR3 is 15 amino acids. The CDR3 loop reads CASSTLGQGGTEAFF. For the CDR3, the DNA is TGTGCCAGCAGTACCCTGGGACAGGGAGGGACAGAAGCTTTCTTT.

The J gene is TRBJ2-2, the V gene TRBV28, with D unresolved. The CDR3 extends over 17 amino acids. Germline values: CDR1 MDHEN, CDR2 SYDVKM. The V end lost 3 bases, the J end lost 0 bases, and 14 bases lay between the germline ends. The CDR3 here is CASSFPPSVANTGELFF. The CDR3 DNA reads as TGTGCCAGCAGTTTCCCCCCCAGCGTCGCGAACACCGGGGAGCTGTTTTTT.

The V and J genes are TRBV20-1 and TRBJ2-6, with TRBD2 identical over 7 bases. CDR3 length equals 14 residues. V lost 3 bases, J lost 2 bases, and 1 base stayed unmatched. Looked up from germline, CDR1 is DFQATT and CDR2 is SNEGSKA (reference sequence). The CDR3, as DNA: TGCAGTGCTAGTGGGGGGGCTGGGGCCAACGTCCTGACTTTC. Protein product: CSASGGAGANVLTF.

The CDR3 DNA reads as TGTGCCAGCAGCTTACAAAGCGGGACAGATACGCAGTATTTT. Translation: CASSLQSGTDTQYF. The J gene is TRBJ2-3, the V gene TRBV7-3, with D possibly matching TRBD2 (6 bases). Germline CDR1 is SGHTA and CDR2 is FQGTGA. V shed 2 bases and J shed 3 bases, with 9 bases lying between them. This CDR3 has 14 residues.

This chain joins TRBV11-2 and TRBJ2-4; 8 positions match TRBD2. The V segment lost 1 base and the J segment 6 bases; nucleotides outside the gene matches: 14. Per the germline V gene, CDR1 is SGHAT and CDR2 is FQNNGV. The CDR3 covers 18 residues. CDR3 residues: CASSLVSPSGLGGNIQYF. The CDR3 nucleotides are TGTGCCAGCAGCTTAGTCTCACCCTCGGGACTAGGTGGAAACATTCAGTACTTC. The complete variable domain, with remaining parts taken from reference TRBV11-2 and TRBJ2-4, reads EAGVAQSPRYKIIEKRQSVAFWCNPISGHATLYWYQQILGQGPKLLIQFQNNGVVDDSQLPKDRFSAERLKGVDSTLKIQPAKLEDSAVYLCASSLVSPSGLGGNIQYFGAGTRLSVL.

The chain uses TRBV11-2 and TRBJ1-3; 9 nucleotides line up with TRBD1. Germline lookup yields CDR1 SGHAT and CDR2 FQNNGV. J was trimmed by 4 bases and V by 4 bases; bases with no gene match: 5. CDR3 length: 15 amino acids. This CDR3 is CASSSRTGAGNTIYF. DNA of the CDR3: TGTGCCAGCAGCTCTCGGACAGGGGCCGGAAACACCATATATTTT.

The chain joins TRBV7-3 to TRBJ2-5; 8 bases are a match to TRBD1. The CDR3 sequence is 15 residues long. With 5 bases clipped from V and 4 bases from J, the junction kept 9 bases outside the gene matches. Germline CDR1 SGHTA, CDR2 FQGTGA. In nucleotides, the CDR3 is TGTGCCAGCAGCATCACAGGGGGGCGGTTAGAGACCCAGTACTTC. This gives the protein CASSITGGRLETQYF.

J is TRBJ1-3 and V is TRBV3-1 (or the pseudogene TRBV3-2); D is possibly TRBD1 (6 bases). V lost 4 bases, J lost 0 bases, and 16 bases lay in between. In germline, CDR1 is LGHDT, CDR2 YNNKEL (reference sequence). The CDR3 covers 17 residues. Here the CDR3 reads CASSRRQVQFSGNTIYF. CDR3 nucleotides: TGTGCCAGCAGCCGCCGACAGGTACAATTCTCTGGAAACACCATATATTTT.

The chain combines TRBV27 with TRBJ2-1; D may be TRBD1 (7 bases). CDR1 MNHEY and CDR2 SMNVEV come from the germline V gene (reference sequence). The CDR3 covers 15 residues. The V and J ends lost 4 bases and 5 bases respectively, with 15 bases between them. Here the CDR3 reads CASSSAQGGHNEQFF. The CDR3, as DNA: TGTGCCAGCAGTTCGGCCCAGGGGGGCCACAATGAGCAGTTCTTC.

The CDR3 loop reads CASSLGQGRWETQYF. The CDR3 bases are TGTGCCAGCAGTTTAGGACAGGGGCGCTGGGAGACCCAGTACTTC. The chain has TRBV6-5 and TRBJ2-5; 9 positions match TRBD1. Germline CDR1 MNHEY, CDR2 SVGAGI. The length of the CDR3 is 15 residues. V gave up 4 bases and J gave up 5 bases; unmatched junction bases: 8.

The chain carries TRBV7-2 and TRBJ2-7, with 8 bases fitting TRBD2. Trimming removed 7 bases from V and 3 bases from J; junction bases left unmatched: 11. The CDR3 is made up of 15 amino acids. Germline values: CDR1 SGHTA, CDR2 FQGNSA. CDR3 in amino acids: CASTGRGGRDYEQYF. DNA of the CDR3: TGTGCCAGCACCGGGAGGGGCGGGCGAGACTACGAGCAGTACTTC.

The V and J genes are TRBV3-1 (or the pseudogene TRBV3-2) and TRBJ2-1; no firm D call. The ends were cut back, 0 bases at V and 3 bases at J, with 6 bases in the middle. CDR1 is LGHDT, CDR2 YNNKEL, per germline (reference sequence). CDR3 length equals 14 residues. CDR3 loop: CASSQDSLYNEQFF. DNA of the CDR3: TGTGCCAGCAGCCAAGATTCCCTCTACAATGAGCAGTTCTTC.

The gene calls are TRBV28 and TRBJ2-7, with a tentative D call TRBD1 (5 bases). Germline lookup yields CDR1 MDHEN and CDR2 SYDVKM. Trimming took off 10 bases at V and 4 bases at J, with 11 bases between the two ends. This CDR3 comprises 11 residues. CDR3 nucleotide sequence: TGTGCCATCCGGCAGGGTTACGAGCAGTACTTC. Translated: CAIRQGYEQYF.

The rearrangement joins TRBV27 to TRBJ2-7, with a possible D match to TRBD2 (5 bases). CDR1 and CDR2 (germline): MNHEY, SMNVEV (reference sequence). Between the trimmed V and J ends, which lost 4 bases and 0 bases, there was a span of 16 bases. The CDR3 runs to 16 residues. In DNA form, the CDR3 reads TGTGCCAGCAGTTCCTCCGGGGTCGTAAGCTCCTACGAGCAGTACTTC. It translates to CASSSSGVVSSYEQYF.

This chain links TRBV2 with TRBJ1-2; 7 bases agree with TRBD1. V lost 6 bases, J lost 4 bases, and 5 bases stayed unmatched. The CDR3 covers 13 residues. Germline CDR1 SNHLY, CDR2 FYNNEI. The CDR3 sequence: CASSEPGGYGYTF. CDR3 DNA: TGTGCCAGCAGCGAGCCAGGGGGCTATGGCTACACCTTC.

This clone was recorded a few times. V gene TRBV5-8 combines with J gene TRBJ1-2; 10 bases agree with TRBD1. After removal of 9 bases from V and 3 bases from J, the junction contained 14 bases not matched to a gene. The CDR3 consists of 16 residues. Germline V gene data show CDR1 as SGHTS and CDR2 as YDEGEE. The CDR3 protein is CATPPPPGTGDYGYTF. Here the CDR3 DNA reads TGTGCCACCCCACCACCCCCAGGGACAGGGGACTATGGCTACACCTTC. The entire variable domain, with the rest obtained from reference TRBV5-8 and TRBJ1-2, is as follows: EAGVTQSPTHLIKTRGQQATLRCSPISGHTSVYWYQQALGLGLQFLLWYDEGEERNRGNFPPRFSGRQFPNYSSELNVNALELEDSALYLCATPPPPGTGDYGYTFGSGTRLTVV.

CDR3 region: CASSPGTLSNYGYTF. CDR3 in DNA: TGCGCCAGCAGCCCCGGGACTCTAAGTAACTATGGCTACACCTTC. The chain uses TRBV5-1 and TRBJ1-2, with a weak D call TRBD1 (5 bases). Germline CDR1 SGHRS, CDR2 YFSETQ. CDR3 size: 15 residues. V was shortened by 4 bases and J by 1 base, with 14 bases between the two germline ends. The variable domain in full, completed from reference TRBV5-1 and TRBJ1-2, reads KAGVTQTPRYLIKTRGQQVTLSCSPISGHRSVSWYQQTPGQGLQFLFEYFSETQRNKGNFPGRFSGRQFSNSRSEMNVSTLELGDSALYLCASSPGTLSNYGYTFGSGTRLTVV.

CDR3 protein: CASSLGASGSDEQFF. The CDR3 nucleotides are TGCGCCAGCAGCTTGGGGGCTAGCGGGAGCGATGAGCAGTTCTTC. The chain combines TRBV5-1 with TRBJ2-1, with 10 bases that match TRBD2. Germline CDR1 reads SGHRS; CDR2 reads YFSETQ. This CDR3 is 15 amino acids long. With 0 bases clipped from V and 8 bases from J, the junction kept 5 bases outside the gene matches. Full variable domain (missing parts from reference TRBV5-1 and TRBJ2-1): KAGVTQTPRYLIKTRGQQVTLSCSPISGHRSVSWYQQTPGQGLQFLFEYFSETQRNKGNFPGRFSGRQFSNSRSEMNVSTLELGDSALYLCASSLGASGSDEQFFGPGTRLTVL.